This entry lists 17 T cell receptor beta chains sequenced from one sample in a study of shared clonotypes between healthy human individuals. Assay used: immunoSEQ multiplex PCR; TCRdb lists only in-frame clones, some missing. The repertoire holds over a million clones, with around four fifths as singletons. Sequencing was done on a sample of memory CD4+ T cells sorted from blood. The subset is: CD45RA-negative fraction. The origin of the receptors is a young man in good health.

About this clone: Its ends do not fully match the called genes, so a read error is possible. The J gene is TRBJ2-3, the V gene TRBV7-7, with TRBD2 matching 11 bases. The CDR3 has 14 amino acids. CDR1 is SSHAT, CDR2 FNYEAQ, per germline (reference sequence). The CDR3 region has the DNA TGTGCTAGCAGCCGTAGCGGGGGGGAGGGCACGCAGTATTTT. It codes for CASSRSGGEGTQYF.

The CDR3 reads CAISWVAGGFQETQYF. CDR3 DNA: TGTGCCATCAGCTGGGTAGCGGGAGGCTTCCAAGAGACCCAGTACTTC. This chain joins TRBV10-3 and TRBJ2-5; TRBD2 matches 10 bases. Germline-derived CDR1 and CDR2 are ENHRY and SYGVKD. V gave up 6 bases and J gave up 1 base; unmatched junction bases: 8. The CDR3 consists of 16 residues.

J is TRBJ2-7 and V is TRBV5-1; no reliable D call. Germline CDR1 reads SGHRS; CDR2 reads YFSETQ. There are 15 residues in the CDR3. The ends were cut back, 2 bases at V and 0 bases at J, with 12 bases in the middle. The CDR3 reads CASSFVGRSSYEQYF. In nucleotides, the CDR3 is TGCGCCAGCAGCTTTGTCGGTAGGAGCTCCTACGAGCAGTACTTC.

The chain uses TRBV11-2 and TRBJ1-3; 7 bases fit TRBD1. Trimming removed 5 bases from V and 2 bases from J; junction bases left unmatched: 6. The CDR3 loop spans 15 amino acids. CDR1 SGHAT and CDR2 FQNNGV come from the germline V gene. The CDR3 sequence is CASSPWTGAGNTIYF. CDR3 sequence (DNA): TGTGCCAGCAGCCCCTGGACAGGAGCTGGAAACACCATATATTTT.

The rearrangement links TRBV6-1 to TRBJ2-5, with D possibly being TRBD1 or TRBD2 (6 bases each). Trimming removed 0 bases at V and 4 bases at J, with 18 bases between. The CDR3 extends over 17 amino acids. CDR1 and CDR2 (germline): MNHNS, SASEGT. The CDR3 region has the DNA TGTGCCAGCAGTGAAGCGAGCCGGGGGCTTGGAGGAGAGACCCAGTACTTC. As protein: CASSEASRGLGGETQYF.

About this clone: Distinct nucleotide sequences in the sample also encode this CDR3. The chain couples TRBV6-5 to TRBJ2-1; the match to TRBD2 covers 11 bases. The germline gives CDR1 MNHEY, CDR2 SVGAGI. This CDR3 spans 15 amino acids. Germline trimming cut 6 bases from V and 0 bases from J; bases unmatched to any gene: 1. Here the CDR3 reads CASRLAGGSYNEQFF. The CDR3 nucleotides read TGTGCCAGCAGGCTAGCGGGGGGCTCCTACAATGAGCAGTTCTTC.

The chain couples TRBV7-2 to TRBJ1-2, with D uncertain. This CDR3 spans 15 amino acids. V gave up 0 bases and J gave up 5 bases, with 13 bases separating them. The germline V gene has CDR1 SGHTA and CDR2 FQGNSA. CDR3 protein: CASSLAAGMRYGYTF. CDR3 DNA: TGTGCCAGCAGCTTAGCGGCAGGCATGCGTTATGGCTACACCTTC.

The chain carries TRBV28 and TRBJ1-2, with TRBD1 identical over 9 bases. Germline CDR1 reads MDHEN; CDR2 reads SYDVKM. The junction had 3 bases not matched to a gene; V was cut back by 2 bases and J by 5 bases. The CDR3 is made up of 14 amino acids. The CDR3 is CASSLVQGAYGYTF. CDR3 DNA sequence: TGTGCCAGCAGTTTAGTACAGGGGGCGTATGGCTACACCTTC.

A note on this clone: A clone one base away is much larger, so this may be a read error. This same CDR3 is encoded by further DNA sequences in the sample. The chain is built from TRBV5-1 and TRBJ2-7; D ambiguous. Germline CDR1 reads SGHRS; CDR2 reads YFSETQ. The CDR3 is 14 amino acids. V was pared by 0 bases and J by 0 bases, with 7 bases between. The CDR3 reads CASSLGVSSYEQYF. DNA of the CDR3: TGCGCCAGCAGCTTGGGGGTCAGCTCCTACGAGCAGTACTTC.

Concerning this clone itself: This sequence may be a read error, since a much larger clone differs from it by one base. Other DNA sequences from this sample encode an identical CDR3 as well. This chain joins TRBV5-4 and TRBJ2-7, with D tentatively TRBD1 (6 bases). Germline CDR1 reads SGHNT; CDR2 reads YYREEE (reference sequence). The CDR3 is 12 amino acids. This CDR3 reads CASSLDQGGQYF. The CDR3 nucleotides read TGTGCCAGTAGCTTGGATCAAGGGGGGCAGTACTTC.

The gene calls are TRBV6-5 and TRBJ2-3; D call uncertain. V was clipped by 6 bases and J by 0 bases, with 13 bases between them. Germline assignment: CDR1 MNHEY and CDR2 SVGAGI. This CDR3 has 15 residues. CDR3 in amino acids: CASRFDVRSTDTQYF. CDR3 sequence (DNA): TGTGCCAGCAGGTTCGACGTCAGGAGCACAGATACGCAGTATTTT.

The V gene is TRBV6-1, the J gene TRBJ2-1, with TRBD2 matching 10 bases. The germline CDR1 and CDR2 sequences are MNHNS and SASEGT. V was pared by 3 bases and J by 10 bases, with 12 bases of the junction left unmatched. This CDR3 contains 16 residues. CDR3 sequence (DNA): TGTGCCAGCAGTGACCCTAGCGGGGGCCGTACTGGGGAGCAGTTCTTC. Its protein product is CASSDPSGGRTGEQFF.

This rearrangement joins TRBV30 to TRBJ2-5; possible D gene TRBD2, 5 bases. This CDR3 comprises 15 residues. Germline values: CDR1 GTSNPN, CDR2 SVGIG (reference sequence). V gave up 0 bases and J gave up 7 bases, with 18 bases separating them. The CDR3 reads CAWSVDSARGGTQYF. CDR3 nucleotide sequence: TGTGCCTGGAGTGTAGATAGCGCGCGTGGCGGGACCCAGTACTTC. The full variable domain, completed using reference TRBV30 and TRBJ2-5, is SQTIHQWPATLVQPVGSPLSLECTVEGTSNPNLYWYRQAAGRGLQLLFYSVGIGQISSEVPQNLSASRPQDRQFILSSKKLLLSDSGFYLCAWSVDSARGGTQYFGPGTRLLVL.

In this sample, this clone turned up once. The gene calls are TRBV19 and TRBJ2-6; D gene unclear. Germline V gene data show CDR1 as LNHDA and CDR2 as SQIVND (reference sequence). CDR3 length: 15 residues. V was trimmed by 7 bases and J by 0 bases, leaving 10 bases between them. CDR3 nucleotides: TGTGCCAGTACCCCCGAGGCCTCTGGGGCCAACGTCCTGACTTTC. Its protein is CASTPEASGANVLTF.

This chain uses TRBV10-3 with TRBJ2-3, with 9 bases matching TRBD2. Germline assignment: CDR1 ENHRY and CDR2 SYGVKD. The CDR3 is made up of 15 amino acids. Trimming cost V 10 bases and J 7 bases; bases outside gene matches: 15. The CDR3 DNA follows: TGTGCCACCTGTATGGATGGGACTAGCAGTAATACGCAGTATTTT. It codes for CATCMDGTSSNTQYF.

J is TRBJ2-7 and V is TRBV7-2; 10 nucleotides align to TRBD2. With V trimmed by 5 bases and J by 4 bases, 8 bases remained unmatched. This CDR3 contains 15 residues. CDR1 and CDR2 from the germline V gene are SGHTA and FQGNSA. The CDR3 spells CASSKRAGGTYEQYF. The CDR3 nucleotides are TGTGCCAGCAGCAAGAGAGCGGGAGGGACTTACGAGCAGTACTTC. Drawing the rest from reference TRBV7-2 and TRBJ2-7, the complete variable domain is GAGVSQSPSNKVTEKGKDVELRCDPISGHTALYWYRQSLGQGLEFLIYFQGNSAPDKSGLPSDRFSAERTGGSVSTLTIQRTQQEDSAVYLCASSKRAGGTYEQYFGPGTRLTVT.

This clone came up a few times. The chain has TRBV28 and TRBJ2-1; weak D call: TRBD2 (7 bases). CDR1 and CDR2 from the germline V gene are MDHEN and SYDVKM. The germline V and J ends were trimmed by 7 bases and 7 bases, with 17 bases remaining between them. The CDR3 covers 14 residues. The CDR3 protein is CASKWGGKGNEQFF. The CDR3 DNA reads TGTGCCAGCAAGTGGGGGGGCAAGGGAAATGAGCAGTTCTTC.